The T cell receptor (beta chain) described here comes from a study of cytomegalovirus exposure and HLA in healthy donors. PCR amplification relied on 60 Vbeta primers (plus 13 Jbeta primers). Clones were sequenced by immunoSEQ multiplex PCR, and TCRdb holds only the in-frame ones, with some missing. The repertoire table contains about 72,000 clones. For this clone: Its antigen remains unidentified.

General study findings and limits: Follow-up analysis found HLA locus-dependent TCR association rates, highest for DRB1 and lowest for HLA-C. The likely origin of a cluster of highly shared sequence variants was a sequencing artifact.

Germline V gene lookup returns CDR1 MGHRA and CDR2 YSYEKL. There are 17 residues in the CDR3. Trimming shortened V by 0 bases and J by 5 bases, and 16 bases separated the two germline ends. The chain couples TRBV4-1 to TRBJ2-2; D may be TRBD1 (6 bases). This clonotype originated in a man between 35 and 55 years old in good health and CMV-seronegative. The sample consisted of PBMCs. CDR3 region: CASSQDEADRLTGELFF. CDR3 coding DNA: TGCGCCAGCAGCCAAGATGAGGCTGACAGGCTGACCGGGGAGCTGTTTTTT.